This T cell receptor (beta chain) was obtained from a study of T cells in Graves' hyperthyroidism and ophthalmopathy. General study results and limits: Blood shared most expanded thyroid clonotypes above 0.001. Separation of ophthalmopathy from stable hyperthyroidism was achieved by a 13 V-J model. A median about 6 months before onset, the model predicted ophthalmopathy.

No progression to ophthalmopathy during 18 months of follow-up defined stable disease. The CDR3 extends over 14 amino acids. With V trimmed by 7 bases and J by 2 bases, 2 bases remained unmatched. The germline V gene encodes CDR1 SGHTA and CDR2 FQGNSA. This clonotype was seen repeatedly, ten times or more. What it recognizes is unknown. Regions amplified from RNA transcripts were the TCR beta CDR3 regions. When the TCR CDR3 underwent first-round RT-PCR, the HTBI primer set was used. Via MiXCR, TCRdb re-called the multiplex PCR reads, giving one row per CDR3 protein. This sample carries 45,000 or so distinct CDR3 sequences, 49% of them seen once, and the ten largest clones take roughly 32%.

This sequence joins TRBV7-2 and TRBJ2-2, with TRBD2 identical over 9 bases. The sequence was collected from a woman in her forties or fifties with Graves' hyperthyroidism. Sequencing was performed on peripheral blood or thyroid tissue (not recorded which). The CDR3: CASKREVNTGELFF. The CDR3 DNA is TGTGCCAGCAAGCGGGAGGTTAACACCGGGGAGCTGTTTTTT.